Detailed here is one T cell receptor (beta chain). The CDR3 loop spans 14 amino acids. The V end was cut by 7 bases, the J end by 2 bases, with 13 bases between. Germline CDR1 SGDLS, CDR2 YYNGEE. Per the authors' pipeline: Amplifying reference gene primers gave estimates of nucleated cell counts. Here immunoSEQ multiplex PCR was the method, and the copy in TCRdb shows in-frame clones only, minus some. That table supplies the V and J calls and clone size; D and trimming were determined from the DNA. Found here are around 39,000 clones, around 85% of them singletons; the top ten hold 25% to 35%. The data derive from a study of blood T cell repertoires in COVID-19. Across the study: The United States, Italy and Spain provided the acute and convalescent COVID-19 samples. The analysed material was cDNA or gDNA that came from T cells, B-cell-depleted T cells, or PBMCs.

This receptor was obtained from a man aged 80 or over with active or convalescent COVID-19. Sequenced sample: peripheral blood. This chain links TRBV9 with TRBJ2-1; D is perhaps TRBD2 (8 bases). CDR3 loop: CASPGGGPYNEQFF. CDR3 sequence (DNA): TGTGCCAGCCCGGGAGGGGGCCCCTACAATGAGCAGTTCTTC.